The rows below give T cell receptor beta chains drawn from one sample of a study of technical replicates of blood from a handful of donors. Profiling relied on immunoSEQ multiplex PCR, and the TCRdb table lists in-frame clones only, not all of them. The data contain tens of thousands of clones, approximately 92% of them singletons. Sequencing used T cells isolated from PBMCs. The receptor source for this set is a human donor in good health. Each CDR3 is given with its conserved first and last residue. The order of the fields is V gene, clone size, D gene, J gene, CDR3 protein, CDR3 DNA. The D gene is left open where the match is weak. Rows may omit the clone size; those that give it use once, few, many or a size class.

V gene: TRBV5-1
clone size: NA
D gene: TRBD1
J gene: TRBJ1-1
CDR3 protein: CASSLGLVGQSMNTEAFF
CDR3 DNA: TGCGCCAGCAGCTTGGGACTAGTGGGACAGAGCATGAACACTGAAGCTTTCTTT

V gene: TRBV9
clone size: NA
D gene: TRBD1
J gene: TRBJ2-6
CDR3 protein: CASSPGTASGANVLTF
CDR3 DNA: TGTGCCAGCAGCCCTGGGACAGCCTCTGGGGCCAACGTCCTGACTTTC

V gene: TRBV5-1
clone size: NA
D gene: TRBD1
J gene: TRBJ1-1
CDR3 protein: CASSSATGVNTEAFF
CDR3 DNA: TGCGCCAGCAGCTCTGCTACAGGGGTCAACACTGAAGCTTTCTTT

V gene: TRBV5-1
clone size: NA
D gene: NA
J gene: TRBJ2-3
CDR3 protein: CASNYLSTDTQYF
CDR3 DNA: TGCGCCAGCAACTACCTAAGCACAGATACGCAGTATTTT

V gene: TRBV28
clone size: NA
D gene: NA
J gene: TRBJ1-5
CDR3 protein: CASSLGPIDQPQHF
CDR3 DNA: TGTGCCAGCAGTTTAGGGCCCATTGATCAGCCCCAGCATTTT

V gene: TRBV4-1
clone size: NA
D gene: NA
J gene: TRBJ1-5
CDR3 protein: CASSQGVNQPQHF
CDR3 DNA: TGCGCCAGCAGCCAAGGAGTAAATCAGCCCCAGCATTTT

V gene: TRBV9
clone size: NA
D gene: NA
J gene: TRBJ1-1
CDR3 protein: CASSAGGVWGAEAFF
CDR3 DNA: TGTGCCAGCAGCGCTGGAGGGGTCTGGGGGGCTGAAGCTTTCTTT

V gene: TRBV11-2
clone size: NA
D gene: TRBD2
J gene: TRBJ2-1
CDR3 protein: CASSLVKAGLSYNEQFF
CDR3 DNA: TGTGCCAGCAGCTTAGTAAAAGCGGGACTTTCCTACAATGAGCAGTTCTTC

V gene: TRBV5-4
clone size: NA
D gene: TRBD1
J gene: TRBJ1-6
CDR3 protein: CASSRGQGNSPLHF
CDR3 DNA: TGTGCCAGCAGCCGGGGACAGGGGAATTCACCCCTCCACTTT

V gene: TRBV4-2
clone size: NA
D gene: NA
J gene: TRBJ2-2
CDR3 protein: CASSHPTGELFF
CDR3 DNA: TGTGCCAGCAGCCACCCGACCGGGGAGCTGTTTTTT

V gene: TRBV5-4
clone size: NA
D gene: TRBD1
J gene: TRBJ1-2
CDR3 protein: CASSPGQPLNYGYTF
CDR3 DNA: TGTGCCAGCAGCCCGGGACAGCCACTCAACTATGGCTACACCTTC

V gene: TRBV6-6
clone size: NA
D gene: NA
J gene: TRBJ2-1
CDR3 protein: CASRRGGAHNEQFF
CDR3 DNA: TGTGCCAGCAGGAGGGGGGGGGCTCACAATGAGCAGTTCTTC

V gene: TRBV27
clone size: NA
D gene: TRBD1
J gene: TRBJ2-7
CDR3 protein: CASSSRTGNYEQYF
CDR3 DNA: TGTGCCAGCAGTTCCCGGACAGGTAACTACGAGCAGTACTTC

V gene: TRBV29-1
clone size: NA
D gene: NA
J gene: TRBJ2-5
CDR3 protein: CSVEGEVVETQYF
CDR3 DNA: TGCAGCGTTGAAGGGGAGGTTGTGGAGACCCAGTACTTC

V gene: TRBV5-4
clone size: NA
D gene: TRBD1
J gene: TRBJ2-7
CDR3 protein: CASSRGTEQYF
CDR3 DNA: TGTGCCAGCAGCCGAGGGACAGAACAGTACTTC

V gene: TRBV29-1
clone size: NA
D gene: NA
J gene: TRBJ1-2
CDR3 protein: CSVEPGDYGYTF
CDR3 DNA: TGCAGCGTTGAACCCGGGGACTATGGCTACACCTTC

V gene: TRBV11-1
clone size: NA
D gene: NA
J gene: TRBJ1-2
CDR3 protein: CASSHSRGDRTGYTF
CDR3 DNA: TGTGCCAGCAGCCACTCCCGGGGGGACCGGACCGGCTACACCTTC

V gene: TRBV6-5
clone size: NA
D gene: NA
J gene: TRBJ2-1
CDR3 protein: CASSYDSNNEQFF
CDR3 DNA: TGTGCCAGCAGTTACGACTCTAACAATGAGCAGTTCTTC

V gene: TRBV7-6
clone size: once
D gene: TRBD2
J gene: TRBJ2-5
CDR3 protein: CASSLGIRTSEYQETQYF
CDR3 DNA: TGTGCCAGCAGCTTAGGAATTCGGACTAGCGAATACCAAGAGACCCAGTACTTC

V gene: TRBV27
clone size: NA
D gene: TRBD1
J gene: TRBJ1-6
CDR3 protein: CASSWDRGNSPLHF
CDR3 DNA: TGTGCCAGCAGTTGGGACAGGGGTAATTCACCCCTCCACTTT

V gene: TRBV6-4
clone size: NA
D gene: TRBD2
J gene: TRBJ2-3
CDR3 protein: CASSERGGTDTQYF
CDR3 DNA: TGTGCCAGCAGTGAGCGGGGGGGCACAGATACGCAGTATTTT

V gene: TRBV28
clone size: NA
D gene: NA
J gene: TRBJ2-7
CDR3 protein: CASSVTANSEQYF
CDR3 DNA: TGTGCCAGCAGCGTTACTGCAAACAGCGAGCAGTACTTC

V gene: TRBV14
clone size: NA
D gene: NA
J gene: TRBJ1-6
CDR3 protein: CASSQTGLYNSPLHF
CDR3 DNA: TGTGCCAGCAGCCAGACGGGACTTTATAATTCACCCCTCCACTTT

V gene: TRBV4-1
clone size: once
D gene: NA
J gene: TRBJ1-5
CDR3 protein: CASSQGNPTDQPQHF
CDR3 DNA: TGCGCCAGCAGCCAAGGGAATCCGACAGATCAGCCCCAGCATTTT

V gene: TRBV19
clone size: NA
D gene: NA
J gene: TRBJ2-1
CDR3 protein: CASSIVQGDTYNEQFF
CDR3 DNA: TGTGCCAGTAGTATAGTACAGGGCGACACCTACAATGAGCAGTTCTTC

V gene: TRBV5-1
clone size: few
D gene: TRBD1
J gene: TRBJ2-7
CDR3 protein: CASSFGTGYEQYF
CDR3 DNA: TGCGCCAGCAGCTTCGGGACAGGGTACGAGCAGTACTTC

V gene: TRBV18
clone size: NA
D gene: TRBD1
J gene: TRBJ2-7
CDR3 protein: CASSPPMTGGWEQYF
CDR3 DNA: TGTGCCAGCTCACCACCGATGACAGGGGGATGGGAGCAGTACTTC

V gene: TRBV25-1
clone size: NA
D gene: NA
J gene: TRBJ1-2
CDR3 protein: CASTQGHGYTF
CDR3 DNA: TGTGCCAGCACACAGGGACATGGCTACACCTTC

V gene: TRBV6-4
clone size: NA
D gene: NA
J gene: TRBJ1-2
CDR3 protein: CASRSPGSYGYTF
CDR3 DNA: TGTGCCAGCAGATCGCCGGGATCCTATGGCTACACCTTC

V gene: TRBV27
clone size: NA
D gene: NA
J gene: TRBJ2-3
CDR3 protein: CASSLTPWVASSTDTQYF
CDR3 DNA: TGTGCCAGCAGTCTTACCCCTTGGGTAGCGTCATCCACAGATACGCAGTATTTT

V gene: TRBV11-2
clone size: NA
D gene: NA
J gene: TRBJ2-1
CDR3 protein: CASSLVWWANEQFF
CDR3 DNA: TGTGCCAGCAGCTTAGTGTGGTGGGCCAATGAGCAGTTCTTC

V gene: TRBV10-1
clone size: NA
D gene: NA
J gene: TRBJ1-2
CDR3 protein: CASSETTRPGHGYTF
CDR3 DNA: TGCGCCAGCAGTGAGACGACTAGACCCGGCCATGGCTACACCTTC

V gene: TRBV11-3
clone size: NA
D gene: NA
J gene: TRBJ1-1
CDR3 protein: CASSLGLGGTEAFF
CDR3 DNA: TGTGCCAGCAGCTTAGGGTTGGGGGGCACTGAAGCTTTCTTT

V gene: TRBV28
clone size: NA
D gene: TRBD1
J gene: TRBJ1-1
CDR3 protein: CASSATGVTEAFF
CDR3 DNA: TGTGCCAGCAGTGCTACAGGGGTCACTGAAGCTTTCTTT

V gene: TRBV25-1
clone size: NA
D gene: NA
J gene: TRBJ2-3
CDR3 protein: CASTDLTSTDTQYF
CDR3 DNA: TGTGCCAGCACCGACTTGACTAGCACAGATACGCAGTATTTT

V gene: TRBV7-3
clone size: NA
D gene: NA
J gene: TRBJ2-3
CDR3 protein: CASKTSSGADTQYF
CDR3 DNA: TGTGCCAGCAAAACTAGCTCCGGAGCAGATACGCAGTATTTT

V gene: TRBV5-1
clone size: NA
D gene: NA
J gene: TRBJ2-2
CDR3 protein: CASSLYGENTGELFF
CDR3 DNA: TGCGCCAGCAGCTTGTACGGGGAAAACACCGGGGAGCTGTTTTTT

V gene: TRBV5-1
clone size: few
D gene: TRBD1
J gene: TRBJ2-2
CDR3 protein: CASSSTGFTNTGELFF
CDR3 DNA: TGCGCCAGCAGCTCGACAGGGTTCACGAACACCGGGGAGCTGTTTTTT

V gene: TRBV10-1
clone size: NA
D gene: TRBD1
J gene: TRBJ2-1
CDR3 protein: CASSEPSRGWDEQFF
CDR3 DNA: TGCGCCAGCAGTGAGCCGTCCAGGGGGTGGGATGAGCAGTTCTTC

V gene: TRBV27
clone size: NA
D gene: NA
J gene: TRBJ2-1
CDR3 protein: CASSLSGSSYNEQFF
CDR3 DNA: TGTGCCAGCAGTTTATCGGGGAGCTCCTACAATGAGCAGTTCTTC

V gene: TRBV7-3
clone size: NA
D gene: NA
J gene: TRBJ1-2
CDR3 protein: CASSLSSRNYGYTF
CDR3 DNA: TGTGCCAGCAGCTTAAGTTCGCGAAACTATGGCTACACCTTC

V gene: TRBV5-8
clone size: NA
D gene: NA
J gene: TRBJ1-3
CDR3 protein: CASSPVTVQTSGNTIYF
CDR3 DNA: TGTGCCAGCAGCCCGGTTACAGTACAGACGTCTGGAAACACCATATATTTT

V gene: TRBV12-5
clone size: NA
D gene: TRBD2
J gene: TRBJ2-7
CDR3 protein: CASGLGTSGDEQYF
CDR3 DNA: TGTGCTAGTGGTTTGGGGACTAGCGGCGACGAGCAGTACTTC

V gene: TRBV6-1
clone size: NA
D gene: NA
J gene: TRBJ1-5
CDR3 protein: CASSGSTGSQPQHF
CDR3 DNA: TGTGCCAGCAGTGGAAGTACAGGGTCACAGCCCCAGCATTTT

V gene: TRBV20-1
clone size: NA
D gene: NA
J gene: TRBJ2-1
CDR3 protein: CSASRGGEQFF
CDR3 DNA: TGCAGTGCTAGTAGGGGAGGTGAGCAGTTCTTC

V gene: TRBV7-2
clone size: once
D gene: TRBD1
J gene: TRBJ2-3
CDR3 protein: CASSAAGQGLKSDTQYF
CDR3 DNA: TGTGCCAGCAGCGCGGCGGGACAGGGGTTAAAGTCAGATACGCAGTATTTT

V gene: TRBV18
clone size: NA
D gene: NA
J gene: TRBJ2-7
CDR3 protein: CASSPEAGLSYEQYF
CDR3 DNA: TGTGCCAGCTCACCTGAAGCGGGCCTCTCCTACGAGCAGTACTTC

V gene: TRBV10-3
clone size: NA
D gene: TRBD1
J gene: TRBJ2-1
CDR3 protein: CAISVKGAGNEQFF
CDR3 DNA: TGTGCCATCAGTGTAAAGGGGGCTGGCAATGAGCAGTTCTTC